This T cell receptor (beta chain) derives from a study of cytomegalovirus exposure and HLA in healthy donors. With 4 bases removed from V and 3 bases from J, the gap between germline ends came to 10 bases. The V gene's germline CDR1 is SGDLS and CDR2 YYNGEE. CDR3 length: 13 residues. Findings and caveats of the study: In most subjects, TCR beta sequences reportedly gave accurate predictions of HLA-A and HLA-B alleles.

60 Vbeta and 13 Jbeta primers were used in PCR. Measured with immunoSEQ multiplex PCR; TCRdb has only the in-frame clones, and not every one. The sample carries under 250,000 clones, around three quarters recorded once. Notes on this clone: The antigen remains undetermined.

J is TRBJ2-5 and V is TRBV9; D gene unclear. Sequencing input: PBMCs. The source of this sequence is a man aged 30 to 39 in good health and CMV-seronegative. CDR3 residues: CASSRLKEETQYF. CDR3 DNA sequence: TGTGCCAGCAGCCGACTGAAAGAAGAGACCCAGTACTTC.